The T cell receptor (beta chain) under discussion was sequenced for a study of blood T cell repertoires in COVID-19. Across the whole study: Acute-phase and convalescent COVID-19 samples originated in the United States, Italy and Spain. T cells, B-cell-depleted T cells, or PBMCs provided the cDNA or gDNA that served as material.

CDR1 is LNHDA and CDR2 is SQIVND in the germline V gene (reference sequence). This CDR3 is built from 17 residues. The ends lost 5 bases at V and 2 bases at J; junction bases unmatched: 12. Under the authors' procedure: Reference gene primers were amplified, and this amplification served to estimate nucleated cell counts. TCRdb's table, derived via immunoSEQ multiplex PCR, lists solely in-frame clones and lacks some. V, J and clone size derive from that table, while D and trimming were established from the DNA sequence. The data contain about 57,000 clones, approximately 88% of them singletons. The sequencing sample was made of peripheral blood. The TCR was taken from a human donor in a cohort sampled during active COVID-19. The chain recombines TRBV19 with TRBJ2-3, with TRBD2 identical over 8 bases. In DNA form, the CDR3 reads TGTGCCAGTAGTCCCCGCCCCGCGGGAGGCACCACAGATACGCAGTATTTT. It is translated as CASSPRPAGGTTDTQYF.